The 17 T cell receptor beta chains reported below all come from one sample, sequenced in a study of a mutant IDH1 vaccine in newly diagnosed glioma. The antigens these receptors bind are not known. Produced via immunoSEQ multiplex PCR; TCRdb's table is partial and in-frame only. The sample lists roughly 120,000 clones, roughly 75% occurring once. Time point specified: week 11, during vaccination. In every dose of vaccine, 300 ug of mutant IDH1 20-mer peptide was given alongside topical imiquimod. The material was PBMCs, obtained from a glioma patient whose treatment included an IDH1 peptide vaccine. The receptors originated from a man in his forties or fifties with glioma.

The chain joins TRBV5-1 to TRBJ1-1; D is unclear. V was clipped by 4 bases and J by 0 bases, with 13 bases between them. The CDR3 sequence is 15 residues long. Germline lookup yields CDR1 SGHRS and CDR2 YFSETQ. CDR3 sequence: CASSVSGPVNTEAFF. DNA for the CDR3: TGCGCCAGCAGCGTGTCTGGGCCGGTGAACACTGAAGCTTTCTTT.

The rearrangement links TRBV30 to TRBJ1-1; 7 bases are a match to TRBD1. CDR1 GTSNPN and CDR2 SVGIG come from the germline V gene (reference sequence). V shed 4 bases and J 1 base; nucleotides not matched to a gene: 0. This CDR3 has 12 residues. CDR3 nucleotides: TGTGCCTGGACAGGGGGGAACACTGAAGCTTTCTTT. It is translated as CAWTGGNTEAFF.

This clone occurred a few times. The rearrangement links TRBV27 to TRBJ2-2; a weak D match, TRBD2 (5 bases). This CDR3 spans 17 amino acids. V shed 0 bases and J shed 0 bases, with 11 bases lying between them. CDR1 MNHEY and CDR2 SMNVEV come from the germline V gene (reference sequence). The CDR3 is CASSLSRVGANTGELFF. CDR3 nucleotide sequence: TGTGCCAGCAGTTTATCCCGGGTGGGAGCGAACACCGGGGAGCTGTTTTTT.

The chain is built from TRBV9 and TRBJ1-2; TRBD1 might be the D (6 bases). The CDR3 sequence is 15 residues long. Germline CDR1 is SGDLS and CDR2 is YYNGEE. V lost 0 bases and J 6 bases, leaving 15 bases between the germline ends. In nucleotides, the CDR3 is TGTGCCAGCAGCGTAGTTACCGGGGGGCCTGATGGCTACACCTTC. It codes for CASSVVTGGPDGYTF.

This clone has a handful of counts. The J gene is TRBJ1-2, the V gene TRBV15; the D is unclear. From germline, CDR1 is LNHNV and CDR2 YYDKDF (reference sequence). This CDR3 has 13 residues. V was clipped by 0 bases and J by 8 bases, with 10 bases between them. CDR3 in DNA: TGTGCCACCAGCAGAGATCGGGAGAAGGGCTACACCTTC. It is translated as CATSRDREKGYTF.

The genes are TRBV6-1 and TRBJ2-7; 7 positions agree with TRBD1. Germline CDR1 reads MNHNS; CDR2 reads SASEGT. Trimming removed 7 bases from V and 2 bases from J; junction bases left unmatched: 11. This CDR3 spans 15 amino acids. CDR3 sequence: CASNVLGQATYEQYF. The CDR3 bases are TGTGCCAGCAACGTTTTAGGACAGGCAACCTACGAGCAGTACTTC.

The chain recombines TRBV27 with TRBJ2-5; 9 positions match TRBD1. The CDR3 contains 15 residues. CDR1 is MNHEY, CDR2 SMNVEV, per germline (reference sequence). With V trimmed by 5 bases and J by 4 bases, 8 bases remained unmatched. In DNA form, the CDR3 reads TGTGCCAGCAGTGTCCGCTACAGGGGGCGAGAGACCCAGTACTTC. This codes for CASSVRYRGRETQYF.

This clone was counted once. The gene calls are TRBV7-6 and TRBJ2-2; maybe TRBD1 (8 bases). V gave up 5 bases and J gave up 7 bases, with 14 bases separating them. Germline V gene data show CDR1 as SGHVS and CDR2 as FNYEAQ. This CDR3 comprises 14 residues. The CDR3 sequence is CASSLTGGVGELFF. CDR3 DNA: TGTGCCAGCAGCCTAACAGGGGGGGTCGGGGAGCTGTTTTTT.

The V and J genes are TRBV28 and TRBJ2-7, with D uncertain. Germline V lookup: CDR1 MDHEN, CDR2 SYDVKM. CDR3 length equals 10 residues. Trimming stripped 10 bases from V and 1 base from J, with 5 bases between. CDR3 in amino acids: CAIGSYEQYF. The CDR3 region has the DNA TGTGCCATCGGATCCTACGAGCAGTACTTC.

The CDR3 loop is CASGEGVWNEQFF. CDR3 DNA: TGTGCCAGTGGAGAGGGAGTTTGGAATGAGCAGTTCTTC. The genes are TRBV13 and TRBJ2-1, with D maybe TRBD2 (5 bases). Germline CDR1 and CDR2: PRHDT and FYEKMQ (reference sequence). Trimming pared 9 bases from V and 7 bases from J, leaving 16 bases between. The CDR3 is 13 amino acids.

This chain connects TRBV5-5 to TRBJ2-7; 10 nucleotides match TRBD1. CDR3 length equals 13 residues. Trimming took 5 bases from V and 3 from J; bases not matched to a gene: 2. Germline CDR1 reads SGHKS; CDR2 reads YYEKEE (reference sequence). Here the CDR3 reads CASSGTGDYEQYF. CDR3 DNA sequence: TGTGCCAGCAGTGGGACAGGGGACTACGAGCAGTACTTC.

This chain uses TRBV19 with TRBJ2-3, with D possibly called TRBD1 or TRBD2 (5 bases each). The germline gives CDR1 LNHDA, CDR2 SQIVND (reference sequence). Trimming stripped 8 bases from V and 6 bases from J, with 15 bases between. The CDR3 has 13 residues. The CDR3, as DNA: TGTGCCAGTTGGGGGACCCTTGGGGATACGCAGTATTTT. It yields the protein CASWGTLGDTQYF. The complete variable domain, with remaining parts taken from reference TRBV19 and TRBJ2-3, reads DGGITQSPKYLFRKEGQNVTLSCEQNLNHDAMYWYRQDPGQGLRLIYYSQIVNDFQKGDIAEGYSVSREKKESFPLTVTSAQKNPTAFYLCASWGTLGDTQYFGPGTRLTVL.

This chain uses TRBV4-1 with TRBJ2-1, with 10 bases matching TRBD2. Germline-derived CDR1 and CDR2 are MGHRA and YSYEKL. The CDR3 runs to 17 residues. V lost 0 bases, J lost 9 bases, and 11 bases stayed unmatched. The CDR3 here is CASSQERVLAGSAEQFF. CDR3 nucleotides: TGCGCCAGCAGCCAAGAAAGGGTACTAGCGGGATCCGCTGAGCAGTTCTTC.

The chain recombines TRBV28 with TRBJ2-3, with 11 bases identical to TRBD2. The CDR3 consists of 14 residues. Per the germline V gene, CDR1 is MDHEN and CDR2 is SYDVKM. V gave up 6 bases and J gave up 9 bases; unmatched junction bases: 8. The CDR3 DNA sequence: TGTGCCAGCAGAGGGCTAGCGGGAGGCCGAACGCAGTATTTT. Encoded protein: CASRGLAGGRTQYF.

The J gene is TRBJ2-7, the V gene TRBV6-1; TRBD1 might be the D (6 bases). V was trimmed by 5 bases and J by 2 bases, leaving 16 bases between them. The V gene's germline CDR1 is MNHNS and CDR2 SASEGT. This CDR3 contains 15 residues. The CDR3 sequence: CASSTTRTETYEQYF. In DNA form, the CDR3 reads TGTGCCAGCAGTACTACGAGGACAGAAACCTACGAGCAGTACTTC.

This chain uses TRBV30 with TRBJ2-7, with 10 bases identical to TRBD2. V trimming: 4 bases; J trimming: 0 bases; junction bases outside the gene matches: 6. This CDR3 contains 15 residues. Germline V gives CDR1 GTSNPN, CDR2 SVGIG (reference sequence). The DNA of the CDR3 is TGTGCCTGGATGGGAGCGGGGGGGATCTCCTACGAGCAGTACTTC. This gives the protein CAWMGAGGISYEQYF.

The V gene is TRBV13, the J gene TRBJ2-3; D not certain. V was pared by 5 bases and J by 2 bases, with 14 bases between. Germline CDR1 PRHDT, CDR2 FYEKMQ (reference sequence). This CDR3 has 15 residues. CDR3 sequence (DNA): TGTGCCAGCAGCGCCAAGGGATTTTTCACAGATACGCAGTATTTT. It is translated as CASSAKGFFTDTQYF.